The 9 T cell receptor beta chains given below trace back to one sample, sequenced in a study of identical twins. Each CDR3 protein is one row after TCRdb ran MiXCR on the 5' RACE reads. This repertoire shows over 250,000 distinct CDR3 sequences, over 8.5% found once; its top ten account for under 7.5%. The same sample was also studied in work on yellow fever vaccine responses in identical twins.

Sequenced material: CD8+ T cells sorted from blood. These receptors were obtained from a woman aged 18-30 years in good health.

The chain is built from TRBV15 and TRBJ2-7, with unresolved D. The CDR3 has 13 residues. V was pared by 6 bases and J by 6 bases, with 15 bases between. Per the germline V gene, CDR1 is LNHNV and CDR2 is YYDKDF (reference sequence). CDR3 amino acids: CATSWKRSREQYF. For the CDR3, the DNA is TGTGCCACCAGTTGGAAGAGAAGCCGCGAGCAGTACTTC.

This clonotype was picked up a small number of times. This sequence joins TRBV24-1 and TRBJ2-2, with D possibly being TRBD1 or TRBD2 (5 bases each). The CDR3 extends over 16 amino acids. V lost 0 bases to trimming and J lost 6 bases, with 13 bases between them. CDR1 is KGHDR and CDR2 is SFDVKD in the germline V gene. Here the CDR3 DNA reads TGTGCCACCAGTGATTTGAGAGGGGCGCTTCCCGGGGAGCTGTTTTTT. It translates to CATSDLRGALPGELFF.

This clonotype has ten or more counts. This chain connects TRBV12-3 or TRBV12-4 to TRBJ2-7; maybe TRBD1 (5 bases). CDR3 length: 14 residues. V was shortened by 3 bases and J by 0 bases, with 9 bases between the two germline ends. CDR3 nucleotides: TGTGCCAGCAGTTTTGGGGCCAGCTCCTACGAGCAGTACTTC. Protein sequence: CASSFGASSYEQYF.

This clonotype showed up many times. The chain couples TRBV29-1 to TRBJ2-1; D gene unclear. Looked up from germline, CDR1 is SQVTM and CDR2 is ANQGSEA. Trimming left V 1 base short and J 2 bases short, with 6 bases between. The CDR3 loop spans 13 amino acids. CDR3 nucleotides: TGCAGCGTTGAAGTTCAGGCCTACAATGAGCAGTTCTTC. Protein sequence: CSVEVQAYNEQFF.

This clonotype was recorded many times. CDR3 coding DNA: TGCAGCGTTGCTTGGGGTTACGAGCAGTACTTC. Its translation is CSVAWGYEQYF. The chain links TRBV29-1 to TRBJ2-7; D is unresolved. V was pared by 4 bases and J by 4 bases, with 8 bases between. CDR3 size: 11 residues. CDR1 and CDR2 from the germline V gene are SQVTM and ANQGSEA.

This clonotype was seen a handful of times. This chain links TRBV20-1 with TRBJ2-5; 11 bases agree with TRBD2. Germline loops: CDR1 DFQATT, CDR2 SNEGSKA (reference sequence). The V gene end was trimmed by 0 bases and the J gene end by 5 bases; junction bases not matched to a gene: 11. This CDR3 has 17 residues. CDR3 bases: TGCAGTGCTAGAGATAGAATAGCGGGAGGGCCGTGGGAGACCCAGTACTTC. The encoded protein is CSARDRIAGGPWETQYF.

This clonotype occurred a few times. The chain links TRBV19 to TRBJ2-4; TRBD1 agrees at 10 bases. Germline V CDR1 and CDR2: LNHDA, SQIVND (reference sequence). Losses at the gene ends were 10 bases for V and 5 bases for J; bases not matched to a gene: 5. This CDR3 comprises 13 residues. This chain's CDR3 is CATGTGEENIQYF. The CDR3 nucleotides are TGTGCCACCGGGACAGGGGAAGAAAACATTCAGTACTTC.

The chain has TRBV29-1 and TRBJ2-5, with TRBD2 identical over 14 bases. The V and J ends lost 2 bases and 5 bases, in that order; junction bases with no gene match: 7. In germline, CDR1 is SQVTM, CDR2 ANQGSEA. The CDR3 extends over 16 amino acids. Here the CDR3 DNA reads TGCAGCGTTGAATCGGGGACTAGCGGGAGTTCGGAGACCCAGTACTTC. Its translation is CSVESGTSGSSETQYF. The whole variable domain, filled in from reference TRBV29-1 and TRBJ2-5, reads SAVISQKPSRDICQRGTSLTIQCQVDSQVTMMFWYRQQPGQSLTLIATANQGSEATYESGFVIDKFPISRPNLTFSTLTVSNMSPEDSSIYLCSVESGTSGSSETQYFGPGTRLLVL.

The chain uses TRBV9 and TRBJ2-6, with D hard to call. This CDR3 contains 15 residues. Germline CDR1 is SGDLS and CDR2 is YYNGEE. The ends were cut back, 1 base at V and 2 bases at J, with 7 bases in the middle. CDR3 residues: CASSVSSTGANVLTF. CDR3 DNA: TGTGCCAGCAGCGTATCCAGTACTGGGGCCAACGTCCTGACTTTC. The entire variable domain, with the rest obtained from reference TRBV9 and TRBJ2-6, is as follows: DSGVTQTPKHLITATGQRVTLRCSPRSGDLSVYWYQQSLDQGLQFLIQYYNGEERAKGNILERFSAQQFPDLHSELNLSSLELGDSALYFCASSVSSTGANVLTFGAGSRLTVL.